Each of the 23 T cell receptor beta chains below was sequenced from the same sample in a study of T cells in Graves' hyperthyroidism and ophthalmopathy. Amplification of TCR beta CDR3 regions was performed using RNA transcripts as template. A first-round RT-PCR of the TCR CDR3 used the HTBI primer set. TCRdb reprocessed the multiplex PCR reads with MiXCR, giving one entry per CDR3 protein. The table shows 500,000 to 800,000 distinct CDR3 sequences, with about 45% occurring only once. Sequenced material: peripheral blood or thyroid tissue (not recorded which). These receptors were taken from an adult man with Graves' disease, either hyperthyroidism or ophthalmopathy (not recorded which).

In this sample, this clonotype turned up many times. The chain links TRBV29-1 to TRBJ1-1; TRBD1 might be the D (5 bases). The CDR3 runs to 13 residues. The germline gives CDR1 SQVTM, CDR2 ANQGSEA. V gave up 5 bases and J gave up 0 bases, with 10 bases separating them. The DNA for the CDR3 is TGCAGCGTTCAACAGACAGTGAACACTGAAGCTTTCTTT. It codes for CSVQQTVNTEAFF.

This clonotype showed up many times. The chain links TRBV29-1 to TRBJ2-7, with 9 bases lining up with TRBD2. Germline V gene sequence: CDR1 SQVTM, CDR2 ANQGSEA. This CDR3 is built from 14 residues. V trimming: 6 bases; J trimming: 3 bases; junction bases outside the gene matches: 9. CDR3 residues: CSVSGLAGFYEQYF. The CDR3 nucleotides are TGCAGCGTCTCAGGGCTAGCGGGATTCTACGAGCAGTACTTC.

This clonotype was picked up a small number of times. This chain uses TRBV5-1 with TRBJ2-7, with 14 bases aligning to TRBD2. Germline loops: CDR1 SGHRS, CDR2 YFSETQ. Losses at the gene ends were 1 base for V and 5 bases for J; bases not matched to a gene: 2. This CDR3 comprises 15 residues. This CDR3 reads CASSLRLAGGNEQYF. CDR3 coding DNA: TGCGCCAGCAGCTTGCGACTAGCGGGAGGGAACGAGCAGTACTTC.

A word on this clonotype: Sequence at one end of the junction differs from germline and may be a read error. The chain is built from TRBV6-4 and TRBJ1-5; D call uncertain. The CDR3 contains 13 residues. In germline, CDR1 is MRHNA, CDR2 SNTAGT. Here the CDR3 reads CVSSSGPNQPQHF. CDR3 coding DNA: TGTGTCAGCAGCTCCGGGCCGAATCAGCCCCAGCATTTT.

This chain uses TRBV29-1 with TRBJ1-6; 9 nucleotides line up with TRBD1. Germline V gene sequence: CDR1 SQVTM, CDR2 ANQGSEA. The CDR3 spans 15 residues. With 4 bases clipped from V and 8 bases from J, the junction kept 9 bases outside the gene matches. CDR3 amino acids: CSVGYGTGTDSPLHF. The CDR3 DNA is TGCAGCGTTGGATACGGGACAGGGACGGATTCACCCCTCCACTTT. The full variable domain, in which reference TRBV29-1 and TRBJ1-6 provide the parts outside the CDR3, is SAVISQKPSRDICQRGTSLTIQCQVDSQVTMMFWYRQQPGQSLTLIATANQGSEATYESGFVIDKFPISRPNLTFSTLTVSNMSPEDSSIYLCSVGYGTGTDSPLHFGNGTRLTVT.

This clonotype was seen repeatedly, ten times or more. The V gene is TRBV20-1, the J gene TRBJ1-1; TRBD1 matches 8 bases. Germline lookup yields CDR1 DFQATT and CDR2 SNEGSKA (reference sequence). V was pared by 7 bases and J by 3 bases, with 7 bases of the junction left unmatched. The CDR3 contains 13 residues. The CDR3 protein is CSVSTGAYTEAFF. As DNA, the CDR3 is TGCAGTGTATCGACAGGGGCGTACACTGAAGCTTTCTTT.

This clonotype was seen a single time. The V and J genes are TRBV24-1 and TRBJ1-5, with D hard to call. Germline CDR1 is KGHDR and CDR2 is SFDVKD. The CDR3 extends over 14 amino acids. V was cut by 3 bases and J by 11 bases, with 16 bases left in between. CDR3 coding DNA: TGTGCCACCAGTGATGCGGACGGTGGGGAGACCCAGCATTTT. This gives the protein CATSDADGGETQHF.

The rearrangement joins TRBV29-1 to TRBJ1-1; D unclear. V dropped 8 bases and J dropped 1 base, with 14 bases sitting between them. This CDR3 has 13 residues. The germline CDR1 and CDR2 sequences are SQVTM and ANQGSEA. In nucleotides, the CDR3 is TGCAGCAGCTTAGAGATACGGAACACTGAAGCTTTCTTT. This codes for CSSLEIRNTEAFF. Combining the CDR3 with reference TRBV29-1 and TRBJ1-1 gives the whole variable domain SAVISQKPSRDICQRGTSLTIQCQVDSQVTMMFWYRQQPGQSLTLIATANQGSEATYESGFVIDKFPISRPNLTFSTLTVSNMSPEDSSIYLCSSLEIRNTEAFFGQGTRLTVV.

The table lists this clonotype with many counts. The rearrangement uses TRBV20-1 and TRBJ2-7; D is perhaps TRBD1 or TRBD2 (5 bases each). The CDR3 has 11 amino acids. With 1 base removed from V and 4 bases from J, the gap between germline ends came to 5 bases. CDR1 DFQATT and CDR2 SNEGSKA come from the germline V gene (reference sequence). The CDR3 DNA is TGCAGTGCTAGAGGGGGGTACGAGCAGTACTTC. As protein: CSARGGYEQYF.

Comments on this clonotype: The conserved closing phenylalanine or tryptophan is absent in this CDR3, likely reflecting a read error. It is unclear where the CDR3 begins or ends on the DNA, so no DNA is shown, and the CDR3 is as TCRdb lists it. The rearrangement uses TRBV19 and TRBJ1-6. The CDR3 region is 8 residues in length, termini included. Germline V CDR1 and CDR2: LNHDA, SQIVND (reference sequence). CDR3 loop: CASSPLSI.

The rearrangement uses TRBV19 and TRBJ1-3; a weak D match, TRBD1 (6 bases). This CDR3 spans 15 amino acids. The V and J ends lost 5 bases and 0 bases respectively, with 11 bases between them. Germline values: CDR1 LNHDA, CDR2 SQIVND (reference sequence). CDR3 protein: CASSSGQSSGNTIYF. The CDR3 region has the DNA TGTGCCAGTAGTTCGGGACAATCCTCTGGAAACACCATATATTTT.

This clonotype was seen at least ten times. The CDR3 protein is CASGQGDSPLHF. Written as DNA, the CDR3 is TGTGCCAGCGGGCAGGGGGATTCACCCCTCCACTTT. The chain uses TRBV10-3 and TRBJ1-6; 7 bases align to TRBD1. J was trimmed by 8 bases and V by 10 bases; bases with no gene match: 5. This CDR3 has 12 residues. Per the germline V gene, CDR1 is ENHRY and CDR2 is SYGVKD.

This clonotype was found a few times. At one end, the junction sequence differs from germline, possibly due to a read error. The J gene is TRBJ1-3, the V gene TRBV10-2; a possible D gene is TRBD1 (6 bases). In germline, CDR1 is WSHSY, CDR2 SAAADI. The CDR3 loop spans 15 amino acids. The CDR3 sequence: CASRQNQGSGNTIYF. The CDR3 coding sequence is TGTGCCAGCAGACAAAATCAGGGGAGCGGAAACACCATATATTTT.

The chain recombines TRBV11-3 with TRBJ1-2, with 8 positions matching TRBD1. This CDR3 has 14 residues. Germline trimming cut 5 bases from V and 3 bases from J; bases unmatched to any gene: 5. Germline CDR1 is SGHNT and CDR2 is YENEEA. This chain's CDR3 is CASSIRGLHYGYTF. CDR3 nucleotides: TGTGCCAGCAGCATCAGGGGGCTCCACTATGGCTACACCTTC. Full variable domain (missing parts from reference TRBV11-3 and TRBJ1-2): EAGVVQSPRYKIIEKKQPVAFWCNPISGHNTLYWYLQNLGQGPELLIRYENEEAVDDSQLPKDRFSAERLKGVDSTLKIQPAELGDSAVYLCASSIRGLHYGYTFGSGTRLTVV.

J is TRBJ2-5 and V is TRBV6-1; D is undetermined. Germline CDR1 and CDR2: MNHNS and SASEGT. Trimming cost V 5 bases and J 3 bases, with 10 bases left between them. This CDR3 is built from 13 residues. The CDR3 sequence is CASSYSPKETQYF. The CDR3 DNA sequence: TGTGCCAGCAGTTACTCCCCTAAAGAGACCCAGTACTTC.

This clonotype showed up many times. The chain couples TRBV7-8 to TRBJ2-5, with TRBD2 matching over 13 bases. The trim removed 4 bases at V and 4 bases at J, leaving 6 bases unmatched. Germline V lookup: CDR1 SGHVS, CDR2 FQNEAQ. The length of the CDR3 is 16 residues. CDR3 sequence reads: CASSSGLAGVGETQYF. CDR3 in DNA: TGTGCCAGCAGCTCAGGACTAGCGGGAGTCGGAGAGACCCAGTACTTC.

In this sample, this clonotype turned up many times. CDR3 DNA sequence: TGCGCCAGCAGCTTGGAGGTTGCGGCAAATGAAAAACTGTTTTTT. This encodes CASSLEVAANEKLFF. V and J are TRBV5-1 and TRBJ1-4; no definite D call. V was pared by 0 bases and J by 5 bases, with 11 bases between. Germline V lookup: CDR1 SGHRS, CDR2 YFSETQ. The CDR3 loop spans 15 amino acids.

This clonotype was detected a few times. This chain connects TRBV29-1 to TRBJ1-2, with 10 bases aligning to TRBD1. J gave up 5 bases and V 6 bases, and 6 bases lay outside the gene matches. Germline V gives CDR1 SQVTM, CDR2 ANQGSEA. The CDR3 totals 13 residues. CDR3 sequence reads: CSVRTGGRYGYTF. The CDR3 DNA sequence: TGCAGCGTGCGGACAGGGGGACGGTATGGCTACACCTTC.

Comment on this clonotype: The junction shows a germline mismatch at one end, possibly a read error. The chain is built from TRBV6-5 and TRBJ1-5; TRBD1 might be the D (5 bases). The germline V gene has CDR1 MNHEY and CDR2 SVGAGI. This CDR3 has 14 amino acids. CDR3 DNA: TGTGCCATCAGTTACAGGAGGGGCAATCAGCCCCAGCATTTT. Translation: CAISYRRGNQPQHF.

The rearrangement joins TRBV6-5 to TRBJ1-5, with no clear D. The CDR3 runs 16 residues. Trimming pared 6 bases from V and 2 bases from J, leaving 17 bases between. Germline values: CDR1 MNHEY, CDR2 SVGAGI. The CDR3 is CASSPLGGSGNQPQHF. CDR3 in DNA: TGTGCCAGCAGCCCTCTGGGAGGGAGCGGCAATCAGCCCCAGCATTTT.

The CDR3 DNA sequence: TGTGCCAGCAGCTTTGCTGGCGGCGGGACAGGGAATATGCAGCCCCAGCATTTT. It is translated as CASSFAGGGTGNMQPQHF. The rearrangement uses TRBV7-8 and TRBJ1-5; 9 bases align to TRBD1. Germline loops: CDR1 SGHVS, CDR2 FQNEAQ. This CDR3 region has 18 residues. With V trimmed by 3 bases and J by 7 bases, 16 bases remained unmatched.

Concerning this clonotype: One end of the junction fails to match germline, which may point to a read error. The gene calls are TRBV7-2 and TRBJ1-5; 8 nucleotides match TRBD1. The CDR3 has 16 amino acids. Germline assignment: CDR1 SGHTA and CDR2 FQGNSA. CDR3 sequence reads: CASSQTPGQVAQPQHF. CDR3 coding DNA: TGCGCCAGCAGCCAAACACCGGGACAGGTCGCTCAGCCCCAGCATTTT. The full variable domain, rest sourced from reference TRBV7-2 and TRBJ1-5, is GAGVSQSPSNKVTEKGKDVELRCDPISGHTALYWYRQSLGQGLEFLIYFQGNSAPDKSGLPSDRFSAERTGGSVSTLTIQRTQQEDSAVYLCASSQTPGQVAQPQHFGDGTRLSIL.

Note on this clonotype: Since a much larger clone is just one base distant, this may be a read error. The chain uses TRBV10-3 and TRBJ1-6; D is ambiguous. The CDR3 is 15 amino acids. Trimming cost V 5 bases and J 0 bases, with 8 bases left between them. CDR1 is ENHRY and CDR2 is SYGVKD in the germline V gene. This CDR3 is CAISLGGSYNSPLHF. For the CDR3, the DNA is TGTGCCATCAGTTTGGGAGGCTCCTATAATTCACCCCTCCACTTT.